Sequencing of this T cell receptor (beta chain) was carried out in a study of cytomegalovirus exposure and HLA in healthy donors. Study observations and caveats: A later analysis found first-cohort TCR clusters tended to co-occur in the 90 to 150 validation repertoires. The authors listed approximately 160 TCR beta chains as cytomegalovirus-associated. A few CMV-associated chains proved CMV antigen-specific in vitro. Accounts indicate the classifier identified cytomegalovirus status with strong specificity and sensitivity.

Comment on this clone: Its antigen is not known.

This CDR3 has 16 residues. Trimming at V came to 3 bases and at J to 8 bases, leaving 4 bases not matched to a gene. Germline loops: CDR1 SGHNT, CDR2 YENEEA. TCRdb's table, derived via immunoSEQ multiplex PCR, lists solely in-frame clones and lacks some. The profile shows about 220,000 clones, just over 90% of them singletons. This TCR derives from a woman aged 18-30 years in good health and CMV-seronegative. Sequenced input: PBMCs. The chain employs TRBV11-3 and TRBJ2-1; 16 bases agree with TRBD2. The CDR3 spells CASSFGTSGRVDEQFF. Here the CDR3 DNA reads TGTGCCAGCAGCTTCGGGACTAGCGGGAGGGTAGATGAGCAGTTCTTC.